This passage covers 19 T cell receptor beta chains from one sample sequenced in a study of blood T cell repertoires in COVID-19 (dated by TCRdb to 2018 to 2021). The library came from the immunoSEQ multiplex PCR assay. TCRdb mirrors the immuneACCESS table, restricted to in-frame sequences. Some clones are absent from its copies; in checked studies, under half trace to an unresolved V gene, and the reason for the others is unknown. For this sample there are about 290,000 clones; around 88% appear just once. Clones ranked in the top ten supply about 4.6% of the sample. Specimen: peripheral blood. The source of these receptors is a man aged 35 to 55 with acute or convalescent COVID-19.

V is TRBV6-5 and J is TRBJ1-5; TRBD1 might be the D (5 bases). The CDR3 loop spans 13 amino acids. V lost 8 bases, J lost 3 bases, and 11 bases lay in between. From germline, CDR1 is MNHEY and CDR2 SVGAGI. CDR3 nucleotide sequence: TGTGCCAGCGGGGCGGTGATCAATCAGCCCCAGCATTTT. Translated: CASGAVINQPQHF.

The DNA of the CDR3 is TGTGCCAGCAGCCCTACGGCGGGACCGATTTATGGCTACACCTTC. It is translated as CASSPTAGPIYGYTF. The chain joins TRBV6-2 or TRBV6-3 to TRBJ1-2; a weak D match, TRBD1 (5 bases). CDR1 and CDR2 (germline): MNHEY, SVGEGT. Deletions cut 6 bases from V and 5 bases from J, with 19 bases between. This CDR3 has 15 residues.

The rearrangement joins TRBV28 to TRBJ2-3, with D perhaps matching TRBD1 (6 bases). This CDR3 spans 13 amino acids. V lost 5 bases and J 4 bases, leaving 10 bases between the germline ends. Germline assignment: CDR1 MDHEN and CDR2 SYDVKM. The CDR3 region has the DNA TGTGCCAGCAGTCTTGCAGGGGCAGATACGCAGTATTTT. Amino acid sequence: CASSLAGADTQYF.

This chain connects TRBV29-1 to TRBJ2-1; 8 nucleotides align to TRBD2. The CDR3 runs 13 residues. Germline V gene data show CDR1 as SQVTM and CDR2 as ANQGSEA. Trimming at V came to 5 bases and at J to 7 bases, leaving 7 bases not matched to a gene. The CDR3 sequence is CSVFGGALNEQFF. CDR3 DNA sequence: TGCAGCGTTTTCGGGGGGGCCTTAAATGAGCAGTTCTTC.

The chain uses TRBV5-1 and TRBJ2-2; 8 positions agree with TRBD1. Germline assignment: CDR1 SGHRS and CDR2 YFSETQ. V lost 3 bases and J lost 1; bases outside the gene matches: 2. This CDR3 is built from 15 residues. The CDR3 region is CASSYGTGNTGELFF. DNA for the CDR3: TGCGCCAGCAGCTACGGGACAGGGAACACCGGGGAGCTGTTTTTT.

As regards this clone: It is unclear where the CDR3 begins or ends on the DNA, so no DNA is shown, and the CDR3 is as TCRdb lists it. Here the CDR3 reads CALVAVGTDTQYF. The J gene is TRBJ2-3, the V gene TRBV21-1; TRBD2, the D gene given by the table, was not confirmed from the DNA. TRBV21-1 is labeled a pseudogene. The CDR3 length is 13 residues, termini included.

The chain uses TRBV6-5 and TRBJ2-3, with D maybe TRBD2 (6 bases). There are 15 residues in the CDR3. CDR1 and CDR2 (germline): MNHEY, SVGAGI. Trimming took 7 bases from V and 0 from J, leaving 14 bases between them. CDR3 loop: CASKAGTSSTDTQYF. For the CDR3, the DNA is TGTGCCAGCAAGGCGGGGACGTCGAGCACAGATACGCAGTATTTT.

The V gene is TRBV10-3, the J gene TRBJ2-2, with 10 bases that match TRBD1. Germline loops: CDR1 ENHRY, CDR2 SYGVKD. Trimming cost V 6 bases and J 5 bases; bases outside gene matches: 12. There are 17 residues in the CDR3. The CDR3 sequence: CAISRDGLGQGTGELFF. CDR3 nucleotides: TGTGCCATCAGCCGGGATGGTCTGGGACAGGGGACCGGGGAGCTGTTTTTT.

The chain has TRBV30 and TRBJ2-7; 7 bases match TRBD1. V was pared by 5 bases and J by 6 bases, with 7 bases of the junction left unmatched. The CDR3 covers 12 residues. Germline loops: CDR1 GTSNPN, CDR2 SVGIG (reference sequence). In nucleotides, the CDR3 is TGTGCCTGGCAGCCTACAGGGGTCGAGCAGTACTTC. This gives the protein CAWQPTGVEQYF.

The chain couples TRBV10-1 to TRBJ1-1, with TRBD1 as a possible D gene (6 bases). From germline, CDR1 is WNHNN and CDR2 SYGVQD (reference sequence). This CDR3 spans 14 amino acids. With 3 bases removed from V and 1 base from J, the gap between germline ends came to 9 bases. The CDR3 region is CASSDYRENTEAFF. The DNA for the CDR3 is TGCGCCAGCAGTGATTACAGGGAGAACACTGAAGCTTTCTTT.

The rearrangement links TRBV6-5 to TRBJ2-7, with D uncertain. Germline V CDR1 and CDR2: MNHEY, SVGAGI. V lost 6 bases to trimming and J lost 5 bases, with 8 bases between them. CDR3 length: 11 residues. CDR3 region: CASRLYNEQYF. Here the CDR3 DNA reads TGTGCCAGCAGACTATACAACGAGCAGTACTTC.

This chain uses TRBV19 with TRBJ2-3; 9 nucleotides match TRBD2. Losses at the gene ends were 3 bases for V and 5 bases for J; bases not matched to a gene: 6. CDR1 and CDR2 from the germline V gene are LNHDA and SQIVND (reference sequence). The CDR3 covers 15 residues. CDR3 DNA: TGTGCCAGTAGTATCCCCAGCGGGGGGAGAGATACGCAGTATTTT. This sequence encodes CASSIPSGGRDTQYF.

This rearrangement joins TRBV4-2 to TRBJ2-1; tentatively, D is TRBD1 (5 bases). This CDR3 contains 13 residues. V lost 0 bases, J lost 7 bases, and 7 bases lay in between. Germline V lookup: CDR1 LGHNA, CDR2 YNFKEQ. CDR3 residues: CASSQDQGNEQFF. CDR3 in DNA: TGTGCCAGCAGCCAAGACCAGGGTAATGAGCAGTTCTTC.

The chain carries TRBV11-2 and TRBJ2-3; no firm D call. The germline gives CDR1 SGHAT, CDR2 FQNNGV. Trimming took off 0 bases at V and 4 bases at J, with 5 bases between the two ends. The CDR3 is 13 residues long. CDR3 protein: CASSLDLPDTQYF. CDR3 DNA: TGTGCCAGCAGCTTAGATCTCCCAGATACGCAGTATTTT. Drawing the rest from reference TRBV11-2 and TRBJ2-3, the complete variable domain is EAGVAQSPRYKIIEKRQSVAFWCNPISGHATLYWYQQILGQGPKLLIQFQNNGVVDDSQLPKDRFSAERLKGVDSTLKIQPAKLEDSAVYLCASSLDLPDTQYFGPGTRLTVL.

In DNA, the CDR3 is TGCGCCAGCAGGAGCAACCACGGGGAGCTGTTTTTT. Its translation: CASRSNHGELFF. The rearrangement joins TRBV10-2 to TRBJ2-2, with D unresolved. Trimming removed 6 bases at V and 7 bases at J, with 9 bases between. The CDR3 is 12 amino acids. Germline V gives CDR1 WSHSY, CDR2 SAAADI.

Here the CDR3 reads CASSLGTIGNIQYF. The CDR3, as DNA: TGCGCCAGCAGCTTGGGGACAATTGGAAACATTCAGTACTTC. V usage is TRBV5-1 and J usage is TRBJ2-4; TRBD1 might be the D (5 bases). The length of the CDR3 is 14 residues. Germline values: CDR1 SGHRS, CDR2 YFSETQ. Trimming pared 0 bases from V and 6 bases from J, leaving 10 bases between.

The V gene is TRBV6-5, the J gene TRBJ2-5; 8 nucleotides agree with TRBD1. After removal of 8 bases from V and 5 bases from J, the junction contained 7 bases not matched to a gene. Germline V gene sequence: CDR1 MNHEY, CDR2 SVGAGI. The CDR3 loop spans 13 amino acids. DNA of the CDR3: TGTGCCAGCTCCCGCGGACAGGGCGAGACCCAGTACTTC. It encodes CASSRGQGETQYF.

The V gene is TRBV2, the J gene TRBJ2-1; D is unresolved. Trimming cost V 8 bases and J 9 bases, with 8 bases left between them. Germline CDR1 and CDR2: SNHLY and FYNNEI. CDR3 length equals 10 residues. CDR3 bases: TGTGCCAGCGGTAGAGGTGAGCAGTTCTTC. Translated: CASGRGEQFF.

CDR3 in amino acids: CASSTAGYEQYF. The CDR3 DNA sequence: TGTGCCAGTAGTACCGCAGGGTACGAGCAGTACTTC. The chain carries TRBV19 and TRBJ2-7; tentative D call: TRBD1 (5 bases). The CDR3 is made up of 12 amino acids. Germline V lookup: CDR1 LNHDA, CDR2 SQIVND (reference sequence). V was pared by 4 bases and J by 4 bases, with 8 bases between. Full variable domain (remainder filled in from reference TRBV19 and TRBJ2-7): DGGITQSPKYLFRKEGQNVTLSCEQNLNHDAMYWYRQDPGQGLRLIYYSQIVNDFQKGDIAEGYSVSREKKESFPLTVTSAQKNPTAFYLCASSTAGYEQYFGPGTRLTVT.